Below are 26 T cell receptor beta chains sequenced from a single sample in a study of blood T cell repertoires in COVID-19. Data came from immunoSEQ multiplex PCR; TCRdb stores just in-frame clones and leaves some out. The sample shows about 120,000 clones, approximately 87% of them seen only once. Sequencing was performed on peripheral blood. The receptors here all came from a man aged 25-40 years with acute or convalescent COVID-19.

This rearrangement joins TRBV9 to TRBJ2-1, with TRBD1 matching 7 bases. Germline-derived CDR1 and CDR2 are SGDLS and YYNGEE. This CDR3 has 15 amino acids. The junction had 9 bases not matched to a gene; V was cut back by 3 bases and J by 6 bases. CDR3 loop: CASSARQGLINEQFF. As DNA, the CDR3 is TGTGCCAGCAGCGCCCGACAGGGTTTAATCAATGAGCAGTTCTTC.

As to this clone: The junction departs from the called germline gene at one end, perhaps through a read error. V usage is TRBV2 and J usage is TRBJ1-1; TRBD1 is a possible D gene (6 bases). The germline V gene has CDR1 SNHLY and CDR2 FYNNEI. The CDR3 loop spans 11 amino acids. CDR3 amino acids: CASSVRSGAPF. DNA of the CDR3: TGTGCCAGCAGTGTCAGATCAGGGGCCCCCTTT.

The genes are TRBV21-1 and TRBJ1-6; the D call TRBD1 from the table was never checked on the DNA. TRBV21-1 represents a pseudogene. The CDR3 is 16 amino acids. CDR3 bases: TGTGCCAGCAGCAAAGCTCCGACAGGGGAAAATTCACCCCTCCACTTT. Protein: CASSKAPTGENSPLHF.

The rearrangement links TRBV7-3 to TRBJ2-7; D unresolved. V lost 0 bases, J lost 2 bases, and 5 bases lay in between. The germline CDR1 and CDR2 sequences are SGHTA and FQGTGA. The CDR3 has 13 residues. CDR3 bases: TGTGCCAGCAGCTTAACCCACACCTACGAGCAGTACTTC. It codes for CASSLTHTYEQYF.

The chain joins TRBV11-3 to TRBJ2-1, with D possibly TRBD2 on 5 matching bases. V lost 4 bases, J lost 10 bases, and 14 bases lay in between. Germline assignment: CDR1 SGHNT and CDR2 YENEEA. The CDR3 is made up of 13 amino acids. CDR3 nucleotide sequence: TGTGCCAGCAGCTCGGGGATAGATTCAGAGCAGTTCTTC. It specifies CASSSGIDSEQFF.

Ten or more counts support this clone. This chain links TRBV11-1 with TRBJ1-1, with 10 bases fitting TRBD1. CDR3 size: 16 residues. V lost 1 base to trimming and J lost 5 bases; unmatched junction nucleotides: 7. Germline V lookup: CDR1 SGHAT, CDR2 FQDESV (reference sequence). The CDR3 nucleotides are TGTGCCAGCAGCTTAGACCCGGGACAGGGGCTGACTGAAGCTTTCTTT. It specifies CASSLDPGQGLTEAFF.

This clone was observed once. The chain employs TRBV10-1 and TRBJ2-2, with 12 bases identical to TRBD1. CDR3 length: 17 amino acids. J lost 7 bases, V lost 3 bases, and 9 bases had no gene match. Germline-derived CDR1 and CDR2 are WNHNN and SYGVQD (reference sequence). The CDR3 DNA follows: TGCGCCAGCAGTGATGTAGCCGGGACAGGGGGCATCGGGGAGCTGTTTTTT. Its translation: CASSDVAGTGGIGELFF.

The CDR3 reads CASSQGVAGVYEQYV. The CDR3 DNA reads TGCGCCAGCAGCCAAGGGGTAGCGGGAGTCTACGAGCAGTACGTC. The genes are TRBV4-1 and TRBJ2-7; 9 bases are a match to TRBD2. The germline gives CDR1 MGHRA, CDR2 YSYEKL. Germline trimming cut 1 base from V and 3 bases from J; bases unmatched to any gene: 4. CDR3 size: 15 residues.

The CDR3 nucleotides read TGTGCCATCAGCCCGGACAGGGAGTATCAGCCCCAGCATTTT. Amino acids: CAISPDREYQPQHF. The chain combines TRBV10-3 with TRBJ1-5; 8 bases are shared with TRBD1. Germline V CDR1 and CDR2: ENHRY, SYGVKD. The CDR3 is 14 amino acids. J was trimmed by 5 bases and V by 6 bases; bases with no gene match: 6.

The chain's CDR3 is CASSTGQGSNSPLHF. The CDR3 DNA reads as TGCGCCAGCAGCACCGGACAGGGAAGTAATTCACCCCTCCACTTT. The chain uses TRBV5-1 and TRBJ1-6; 8 bases match TRBD1. CDR1 and CDR2 (germline): SGHRS, YFSETQ. V lost 4 bases, J lost 6 bases, and 6 bases stayed unmatched. The CDR3 has 15 amino acids.

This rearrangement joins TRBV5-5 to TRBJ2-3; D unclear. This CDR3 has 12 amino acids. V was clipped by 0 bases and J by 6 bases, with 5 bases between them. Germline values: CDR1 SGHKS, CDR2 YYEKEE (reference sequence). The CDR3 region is CASSLAGDTQYF. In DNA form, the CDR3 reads TGTGCCAGCAGCTTGGCCGGGGATACGCAGTATTTT.

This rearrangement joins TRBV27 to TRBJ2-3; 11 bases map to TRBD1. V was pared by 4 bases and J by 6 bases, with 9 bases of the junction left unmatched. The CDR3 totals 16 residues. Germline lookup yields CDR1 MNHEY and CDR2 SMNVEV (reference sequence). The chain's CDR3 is CASSSPDRGLGDTQYF. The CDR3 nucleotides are TGTGCCAGCAGTTCCCCGGACAGGGGGCTCGGGGATACGCAGTATTTT.

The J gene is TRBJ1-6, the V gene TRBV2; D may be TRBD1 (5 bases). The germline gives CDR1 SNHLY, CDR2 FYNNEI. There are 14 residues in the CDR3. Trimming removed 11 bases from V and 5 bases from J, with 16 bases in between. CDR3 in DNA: TGTGCCGGGACGGGAGGGCGGAATAATTCACCCCTCCACTTT. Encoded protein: CAGTGGRNNSPLHF.

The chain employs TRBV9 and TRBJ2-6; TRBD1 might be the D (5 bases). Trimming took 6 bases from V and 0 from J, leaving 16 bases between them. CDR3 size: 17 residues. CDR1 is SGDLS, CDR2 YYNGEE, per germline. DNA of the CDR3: TGTGCCAGCACCCCAATGGGGCTCCCCTCTGGGGCCAACGTCCTGACTTTC. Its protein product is CASTPMGLPSGANVLTF.

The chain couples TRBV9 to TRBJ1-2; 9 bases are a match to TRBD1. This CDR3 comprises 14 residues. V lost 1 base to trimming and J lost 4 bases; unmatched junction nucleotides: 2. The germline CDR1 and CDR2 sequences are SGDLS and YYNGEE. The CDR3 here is CASSVTGGPYGYTF. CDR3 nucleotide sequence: TGTGCCAGCAGCGTAACAGGGGGCCCCTATGGCTACACCTTC.

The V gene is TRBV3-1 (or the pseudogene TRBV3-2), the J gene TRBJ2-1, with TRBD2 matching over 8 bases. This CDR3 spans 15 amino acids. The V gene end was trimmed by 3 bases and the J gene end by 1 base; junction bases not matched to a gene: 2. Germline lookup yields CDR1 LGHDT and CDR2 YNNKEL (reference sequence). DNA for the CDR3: TGTGCCAGCAGCCAGTCGGGGGGGTCCTACAATGAGCAGTTCTTC. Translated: CASSQSGGSYNEQFF.

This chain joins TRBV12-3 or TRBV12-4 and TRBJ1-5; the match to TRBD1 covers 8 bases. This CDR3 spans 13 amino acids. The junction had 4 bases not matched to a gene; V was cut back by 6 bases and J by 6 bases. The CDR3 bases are TGTGCCAGCAGCACAGGGGGTAGTCAGCCCCAGCATTTT. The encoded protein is CASSTGGSQPQHF.

The CDR3 spells CASRVDGGEKLFF. For the CDR3, the DNA is TGTGCCAGCAGAGTGGACGGGGGGGAAAAACTGTTTTTT. The chain joins TRBV2 to TRBJ1-4; weak D call: TRBD1 (5 bases). V was trimmed by 6 bases and J by 8 bases, leaving 13 bases between them. The V gene's germline CDR1 is SNHLY and CDR2 FYNNEI. This CDR3 contains 13 residues.

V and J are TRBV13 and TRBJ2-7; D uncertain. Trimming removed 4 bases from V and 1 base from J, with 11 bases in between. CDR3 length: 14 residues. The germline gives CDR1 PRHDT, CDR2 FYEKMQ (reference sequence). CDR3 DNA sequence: TGTGCCAGCAGCTCCGCTGGCTTGTCCTACGAGCAGTACGTC. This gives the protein CASSSAGLSYEQYV.

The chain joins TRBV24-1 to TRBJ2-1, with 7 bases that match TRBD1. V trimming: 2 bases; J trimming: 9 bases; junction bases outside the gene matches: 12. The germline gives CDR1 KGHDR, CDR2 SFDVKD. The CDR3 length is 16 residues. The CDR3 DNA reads TGTGCCACCAGTGATTCCCGGACAGGCGCAGGGAGTGAGCAGTTCTTC. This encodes CATSDSRTGAGSEQFF.

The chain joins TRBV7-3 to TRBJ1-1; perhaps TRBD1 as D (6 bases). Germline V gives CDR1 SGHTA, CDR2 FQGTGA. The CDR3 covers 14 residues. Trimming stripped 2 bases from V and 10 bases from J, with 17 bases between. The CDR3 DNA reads TGTGCCAGCAGCTTAGGCCCGAGCGGGGGGCGAGCTTTCTTT. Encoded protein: CASSLGPSGGRAFF. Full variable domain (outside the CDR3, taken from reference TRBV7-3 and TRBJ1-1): GAGVSQTPSNKVTEKGKYVELRCDPISGHTALYWYRQSLGQGPEFLIYFQGTGAADDSGLPNDRFFAVRPEGSVSTLKIQRTERGDSAVYLCASSLGPSGGRAFFGQGTRLTVV.

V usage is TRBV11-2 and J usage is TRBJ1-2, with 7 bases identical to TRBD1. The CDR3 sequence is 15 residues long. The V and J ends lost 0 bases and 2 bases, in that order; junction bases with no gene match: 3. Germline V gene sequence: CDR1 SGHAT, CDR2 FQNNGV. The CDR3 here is CASSLDGGQNYGYTF. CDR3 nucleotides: TGTGCCAGCAGCTTAGATGGGGGACAGAACTATGGCTACACCTTC.

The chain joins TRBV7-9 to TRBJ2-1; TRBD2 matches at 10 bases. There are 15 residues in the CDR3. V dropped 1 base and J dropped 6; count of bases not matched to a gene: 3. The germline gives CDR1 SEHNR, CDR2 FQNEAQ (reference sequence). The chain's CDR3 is CASSLDSGRANEQFF. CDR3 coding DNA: TGTGCCAGCAGCTTAGACAGCGGGAGGGCCAATGAGCAGTTCTTC.

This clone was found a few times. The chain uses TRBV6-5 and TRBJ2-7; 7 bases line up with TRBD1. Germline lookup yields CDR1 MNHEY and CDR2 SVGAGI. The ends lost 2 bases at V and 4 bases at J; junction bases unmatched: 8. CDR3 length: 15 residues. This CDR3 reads CASSYQTGNGYEQYF. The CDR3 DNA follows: TGTGCCAGCAGTTACCAGACAGGGAACGGGTACGAGCAGTACTTC.

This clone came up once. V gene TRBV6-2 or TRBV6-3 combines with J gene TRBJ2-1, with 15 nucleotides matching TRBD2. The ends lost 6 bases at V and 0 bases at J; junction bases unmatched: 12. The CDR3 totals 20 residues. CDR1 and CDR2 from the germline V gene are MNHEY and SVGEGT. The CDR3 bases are TGTGCCAGCAGCCAAATCCCCGGGACTAGCGGGGGGAGCTCCTACAATGAGCAGTTCTTC. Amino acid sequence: CASSQIPGTSGGSSYNEQFF.

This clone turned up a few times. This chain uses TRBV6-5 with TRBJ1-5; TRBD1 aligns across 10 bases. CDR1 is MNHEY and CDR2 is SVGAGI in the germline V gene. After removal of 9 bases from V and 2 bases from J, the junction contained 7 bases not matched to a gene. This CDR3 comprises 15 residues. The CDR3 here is CASGQGDLGNQPQHF. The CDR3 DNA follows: TGTGCCAGTGGACAGGGGGACCTAGGCAATCAGCCCCAGCATTTT.